These T cell receptor beta chains were read from a single sample in a study of CD8+ T cells in alopecia areata. Profiling relied on immunoSEQ multiplex PCR, and the TCRdb table lists in-frame clones only, not all of them. Seen here are 200,000 or so clones, over 45% observed once, and the top ten hold roughly 5.8%. Material: CD4+ T cells sorted from blood, obtained at week 24, from a patient treated with tofacitinib. Receptors were obtained from a human donor with alopecia areata. Both conserved end residues are part of each CDR3. The D gene is left open where the match is weak. Size is stated for part of the rows, as once, few or many counts, or as a class when the clone is expanded.

D gene: TRBD1
J gene: TRBJ2-2
clone size: NA
V gene: TRBV14
CDR3 DNA: TGTGCCAGCAGCCAACCCGTCGGGACAGTCACAGGGGAGCTGTTTTTT
CDR3 protein: CASSQPVGTVTGELFF

D gene: NA
J gene: TRBJ1-4
clone size: NA
V gene: TRBV4-1
CDR3 DNA: TGCGCCAGCAGCCAAGACCTCGGGGCCGGAGGTGAAAAACTGTTTTTT
CDR3 protein: CASSQDLGAGGEKLFF

D gene: NA
J gene: TRBJ1-6
clone size: NA
V gene: TRBV10-3
CDR3 DNA: TGTGCCATCAGGGAAACAGATTCACCCCTCCACTTT
CDR3 protein: CAIRETDSPLHF

D gene: TRBD1
J gene: TRBJ2-7
clone size: once
V gene: TRBV29-1
CDR3 DNA: TGCAGCGCTACCGGGACAGGGGGCGAGCAGTACTTC
CDR3 protein: CSATGTGGEQYF

D gene: TRBD1
J gene: TRBJ2-1
clone size: NA
V gene: TRBV27
CDR3 DNA: TGTGCCAGCAGGCTCTGGGACAGGAGCTACAATGAGCAGTTCTTC
CDR3 protein: CASRLWDRSYNEQFF

D gene: TRBD1
J gene: TRBJ2-1
clone size: once
V gene: TRBV7-3
CDR3 DNA: TGTGCCAGCAGCTCGGACAGGGGGAAAGTTAATGAGCAGTTCTTC
CDR3 protein: CASSSDRGKVNEQFF

D gene: TRBD2
J gene: TRBJ2-1
clone size: NA
V gene: TRBV30
CDR3 DNA: TGTGCCGCAACTAGCGGGAGCTCCTACAATGAGCAGTTCTTC
CDR3 protein: CAATSGSSYNEQFF

D gene: TRBD1
J gene: TRBJ1-2
clone size: NA
V gene: TRBV11-1
CDR3 DNA: TGTGCCAGCAGCCGGGACAGGGTTGACTATGGCTACACCTTC
CDR3 protein: CASSRDRVDYGYTF

D gene: NA
J gene: TRBJ2-5
clone size: NA
V gene: TRBV5-4
CDR3 DNA: TGTGCCAGCAGCTTGGCCCAAGAGACCCAGTACTTC
CDR3 protein: CASSLAQETQYF

D gene: TRBD1
J gene: TRBJ1-1
clone size: few
V gene: TRBV18
CDR3 DNA: TGTGCCAGCTCACAACAGGGGACAGGGCCGTTCTTT
CDR3 protein: CASSQQGTGPFF

D gene: NA
J gene: TRBJ2-3
clone size: once
V gene: TRBV27
CDR3 DNA: TGTGCCAGCAGATATACAGTGACAGATACGCAGTATTTT
CDR3 protein: CASRYTVTDTQYF

D gene: NA
J gene: TRBJ1-1
clone size: few
V gene: TRBV5-1
CDR3 DNA: TGCGCCAGCAGCTTGCAGACGAACACTGAAGCTTTCTTT
CDR3 protein: CASSLQTNTEAFF

D gene: NA
J gene: TRBJ1-4
clone size: NA
V gene: TRBV5-4
CDR3 DNA: TGTGCCAGCGGGGAGGGAGCAACTAATGAAAAACTGTTTTTT
CDR3 protein: CASGEGATNEKLFF

D gene: NA
J gene: TRBJ2-3
clone size: NA
V gene: TRBV7-2
CDR3 DNA: TGTGCCAGCAGCTCTCGGGCGGGATACGATACGCAGTATTTT
CDR3 protein: CASSSRAGYDTQYF

D gene: NA
J gene: TRBJ1-1
clone size: NA
V gene: TRBV13
CDR3 DNA: TGTGCCAGCAGCCAATGGGGAATCCGGTACACTGAAGCTTTCTTT
CDR3 protein: CASSQWGIRYTEAFF

D gene: TRBD2
J gene: TRBJ2-3
clone size: NA
V gene: TRBV7-2
CDR3 DNA: TGTGCCAGCAGCCCTAGCGGGAGGCCTGGATATACGCAGTATTTT
CDR3 protein: CASSPSGRPGYTQYF

D gene: TRBD2
J gene: TRBJ2-5
clone size: NA
V gene: TRBV15
CDR3 DNA: TGTGCCACCAGCAGAAACTTAGCGGGGGGTCACCAAGAGACCCAGTACTTC
CDR3 protein: CATSRNLAGGHQETQYF

D gene: NA
J gene: TRBJ1-4
clone size: few
V gene: TRBV7-2
CDR3 DNA: TGTGCCAGCAGCTTAGAAGGGTTTGGCCGACCGTTTTTT
CDR3 protein: CASSLEGFGRPFF

D gene: TRBD2
J gene: TRBJ2-5
clone size: NA
V gene: TRBV29-1
CDR3 DNA: TGCAGCGCCAAGAGACTAGCGGAGATACAAGAGACCCAGTACTTC
CDR3 protein: CSAKRLAEIQETQYF

D gene: NA
J gene: TRBJ2-3
clone size: NA
V gene: TRBV5-1
CDR3 DNA: TGCGCCAGCAGCTTGGGGATAGACGTGGCAGATACGCAGTATTTT
CDR3 protein: CASSLGIDVADTQYF

D gene: NA
J gene: TRBJ2-3
clone size: NA
V gene: TRBV2
CDR3 DNA: TGTGCCAGCAGTGGGGACATGCATACGCAGTATTTT
CDR3 protein: CASSGDMHTQYF

D gene: TRBD1
J gene: TRBJ2-1
clone size: few
V gene: TRBV9
CDR3 DNA: TGTGCCAGCAGCGTACAGGGGGCGGTAGGTGAGCAGTTCTTC
CDR3 protein: CASSVQGAVGEQFF

D gene: TRBD2
J gene: TRBJ2-5
clone size: NA
V gene: TRBV7-2
CDR3 DNA: TGTGCCAGCAGCTCACCCACTAGCGGGAGATGGGAGACCCAGTACTTC
CDR3 protein: CASSSPTSGRWETQYF

D gene: NA
J gene: TRBJ1-2
clone size: NA
V gene: TRBV30
CDR3 DNA: TGTGCCTGGGGAGGTTCCAACTATGGCTACACCTTC
CDR3 protein: CAWGGSNYGYTF